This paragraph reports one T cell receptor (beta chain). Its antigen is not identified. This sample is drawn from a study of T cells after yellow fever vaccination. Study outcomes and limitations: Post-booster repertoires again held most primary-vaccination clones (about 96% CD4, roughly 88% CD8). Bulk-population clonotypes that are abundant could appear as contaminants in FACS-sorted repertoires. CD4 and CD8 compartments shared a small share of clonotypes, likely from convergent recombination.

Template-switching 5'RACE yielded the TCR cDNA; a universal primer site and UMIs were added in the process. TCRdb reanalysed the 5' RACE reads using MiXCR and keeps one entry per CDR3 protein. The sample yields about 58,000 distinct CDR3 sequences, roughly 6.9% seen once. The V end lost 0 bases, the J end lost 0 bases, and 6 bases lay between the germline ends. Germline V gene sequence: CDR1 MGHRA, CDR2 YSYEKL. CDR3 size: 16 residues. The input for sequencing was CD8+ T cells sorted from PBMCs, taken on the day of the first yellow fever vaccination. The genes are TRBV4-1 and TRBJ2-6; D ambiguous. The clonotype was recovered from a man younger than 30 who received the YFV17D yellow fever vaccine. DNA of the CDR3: TGCGCCAGCAGCCAAGAAAGCACCTCTGGGGCCAACGTCCTGACTTTC. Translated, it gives CASSQESTSGANVLTF.